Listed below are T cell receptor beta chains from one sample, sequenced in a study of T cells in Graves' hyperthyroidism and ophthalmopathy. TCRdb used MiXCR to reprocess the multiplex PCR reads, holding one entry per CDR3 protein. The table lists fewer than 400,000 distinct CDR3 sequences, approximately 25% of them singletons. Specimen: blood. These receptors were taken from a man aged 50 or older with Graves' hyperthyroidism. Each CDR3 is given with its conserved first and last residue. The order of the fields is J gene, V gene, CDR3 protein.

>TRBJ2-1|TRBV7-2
CATSHQGAYNEQFF
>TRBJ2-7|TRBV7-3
CASSLKDGMGQYF
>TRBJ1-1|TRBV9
CASSVGSGSTEAFF
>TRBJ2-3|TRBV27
CASSFRGNTDTQYF
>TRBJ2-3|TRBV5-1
CASSLRPGATDTQYF
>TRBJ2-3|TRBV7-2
CASSHGSDTQYF
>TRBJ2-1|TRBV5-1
CASYRTRGDEQFF
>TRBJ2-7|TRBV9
CASSVFGQGGEQYF
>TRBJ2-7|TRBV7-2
CASSPGAGGSEQYF
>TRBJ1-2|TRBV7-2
CASSLGQQSNYGYTF